The rows below give T cell receptor beta chains drawn from one sample of a study of PD-L1 blockade in urothelial cancer. Profiling relied on immunoSEQ multiplex PCR, and the TCRdb table lists in-frame clones only, not all of them. The sample lists about 76,000 clones; around 93% were seen once. The source material was PBMCs, sampled around atezolizumab (anti-PD-L1) treatment. The receptors here all came from a woman older than 75 with urothelial cancer. CDR3s include the opening cysteine and the closing phenylalanine or tryptophan. D genes are given only for firm matches. Clone size, where shown, is once, few, many, or a class for clones that have expanded.

NA	TRBD2	TRBV14	TRBJ2-1	TGTGCCAGCAGCGCCCGGGGGGGGTACAATGAGCAGTTCTTC	CASSARGGYNEQFF
NA	TRBD1	TRBV6-1	TRBJ2-5	TGTGCCAGCAGTGAGCGGACAGGGGGTGGGCAAGAGACCCAGTACTTC	CASSERTGGGQETQYF
NA	TRBD1	TRBV7-2	TRBJ2-1	TGTGCCAGCAGCTCAGACAGGGGAAATGAGCAGTTCTTC	CASSSDRGNEQFF
NA	NA	TRBV30	TRBJ2-1	TGTGCCTGGAGTAGGCGGTCCTACAATGAGCAGTTCTTC	CAWSRRSYNEQFF
NA	NA	TRBV18	TRBJ2-7	TGTGCCAGCTCACCACGAACATACTACGAGCAGTACTTC	CASSPRTYYEQYF
NA	TRBD2	TRBV27	TRBJ2-5	TGTTCCACCCGCGGGGGGGCGTTGGGGCAAGAGACCCAGTACTTC	CSTRGGALGQETQYF
NA	TRBD2	TRBV27	TRBJ2-7	TGTGCCAGCAGTTTCAGCGGGAGGGCTCCCTACGAGCAGTACTTC	CASSFSGRAPYEQYF
NA	TRBD2	TRBV5-1	TRBJ2-1	TGCGCCAGCAGCTTGGCCGGGACTAGCGGCAATGAGCAGTTCTTC	CASSLAGTSGNEQFF
NA	TRBD2	TRBV19	TRBJ2-7	TGTGCCAGTAGTCCGGGACTAGCGGACTTCTACGAGCAGTACTTC	CASSPGLADFYEQYF
NA	TRBD2	TRBV9	TRBJ2-7	TGTGCCAGCAGCCCCGGGACTAGCCGCTACGAGCAGTACTTC	CASSPGTSRYEQYF
NA	NA	TRBV7-9	TRBJ2-3	TGTGCCAGCAAAACCGGGACTCGGAATATAGATACGCAGTATTTT	CASKTGTRNIDTQYF
NA	TRBD2	TRBV19	TRBJ2-1	TGTGCCAGTAGTATCCGCCTTACTAGCGGAAGCTACAATGAGCAGTTCTTC	CASSIRLTSGSYNEQFF
NA	NA	TRBV7-2	TRBJ2-7	TGTGCCAGCAGCCTCTCCTCCGGGAGCGCCTACGAGCAGTACTTC	CASSLSSGSAYEQYF
NA	NA	TRBV30	TRBJ1-2	TGTGCCTGGAGTGCCCGACAGCTTCCTAACTATGGCTACACCTTC	CAWSARQLPNYGYTF
few	TRBD2	TRBV19	TRBJ2-7	TGTGCCAGTAGTGGGACTAGCCGCTCCTACGAGCAGTACTTC	CASSGTSRSYEQYF
NA	TRBD1	TRBV7-3	TRBJ2-5	TGTGCCAGCAGCCGTACAGGGGAAGAGACCCAGTACTTC	CASSRTGEETQYF
NA	TRBD1	TRBV9	TRBJ2-2	TGTGCCAGCAGCGCCCGACAGGGTACAGGCGGGGAGCTGTTTTTT	CASSARQGTGGELFF
NA	TRBD2	TRBV4-1	TRBJ2-1	TGCGCCAGCAGCCCCCAACTAGCGGGAGCCTACAATGAGCAGTTCTTC	CASSPQLAGAYNEQFF
NA	TRBD1	TRBV10-1	TRBJ2-2	TGCGCCAGCAGTCCGGGACAGGGAAACACCGGGGAGCTGTTTTTT	CASSPGQGNTGELFF
NA	NA	TRBV7-8	TRBJ1-2	TGTGCCAGCAGCCCCCGCGGAGGTTTGGACTATGGCTACACCTTC	CASSPRGGLDYGYTF
NA	TRBD2	TRBV5-1	TRBJ2-1	TGCGCCAGCAGCTTCCAAGGGACTAGCGGCAATGAGCAGTTCTTC	CASSFQGTSGNEQFF
NA	NA	TRBV2	TRBJ2-4	TGTGCCAGCACCAGAGGTCTCAGGGAAAACATTCAGTACTTC	CASTRGLRENIQYF
once	TRBD1	TRBV5-1	TRBJ1-1	TGCGCCAGCAGCTCACAACAGGGGGGGGGCACTGAAGCTTTCTTT	CASSSQQGGGTEAFF
NA	TRBD1	TRBV7-7	TRBJ2-7	TGTGCCAGCAGCCTAGGACAGGGGGTGTACGAGCAGTACTTC	CASSLGQGVYEQYF